Each of the 2 T cell receptor beta chains below was sequenced from the same sample in a study of human T cells and chemical hapten exposure. TCRdb reprocessed the RACE reads with MiXCR, giving one entry per CDR3 protein. The repertoire holds about 45,000 distinct CDR3 sequences, nearly 4.5% seen once, with about 6% in the top ten. Time point specified: healthy volunteer bleed at 2 weeks. Total RNA was isolated from unfractionated whole blood. Sequences were obtained from whole blood. The receptors shown here come from a human donor in good health. Some clones in this sample may be carry-over from other donors' samples.

This clonotype was counted ten times or more. V is TRBV2 and J is TRBJ2-5, with 9 bases lining up with TRBD2. Germline assignment: CDR1 SNHLY and CDR2 FYNNEI. The CDR3 is 13 amino acids. Trimming at V came to 6 bases and at J to 3 bases, leaving 2 bases not matched to a gene. The CDR3 DNA reads as TGTGCCAGCAGGAGACTAGCGGAAGAGACCCAGTACTTC. Amino acids: CASRRLAEETQYF.

The chain recombines TRBV6-1 with TRBJ2-4, with a tentative D call TRBD2 (6 bases). This CDR3 has 16 residues. V lost 2 bases, J lost 0 bases, and 11 bases lay in between. Germline-derived CDR1 and CDR2 are MNHNS and SASEGT. The CDR3 is CASSELWGVAKNIQYF. DNA for the CDR3: TGTGCCAGCAGTGAATTGTGGGGGGTAGCCAAAAACATTCAGTACTTC.